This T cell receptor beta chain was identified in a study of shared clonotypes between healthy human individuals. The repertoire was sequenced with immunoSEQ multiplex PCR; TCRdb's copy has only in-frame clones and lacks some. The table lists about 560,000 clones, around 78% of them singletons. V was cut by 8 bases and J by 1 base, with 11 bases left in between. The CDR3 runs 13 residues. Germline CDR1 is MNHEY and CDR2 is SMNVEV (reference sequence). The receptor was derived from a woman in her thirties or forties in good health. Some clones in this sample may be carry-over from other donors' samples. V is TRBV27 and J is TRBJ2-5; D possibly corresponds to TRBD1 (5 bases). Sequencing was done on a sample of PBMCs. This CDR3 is CASLGPGQETQYF. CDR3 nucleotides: TGTGCCAGCCTGGGGCCCGGCCAAGAGACCCAGTACTTC.